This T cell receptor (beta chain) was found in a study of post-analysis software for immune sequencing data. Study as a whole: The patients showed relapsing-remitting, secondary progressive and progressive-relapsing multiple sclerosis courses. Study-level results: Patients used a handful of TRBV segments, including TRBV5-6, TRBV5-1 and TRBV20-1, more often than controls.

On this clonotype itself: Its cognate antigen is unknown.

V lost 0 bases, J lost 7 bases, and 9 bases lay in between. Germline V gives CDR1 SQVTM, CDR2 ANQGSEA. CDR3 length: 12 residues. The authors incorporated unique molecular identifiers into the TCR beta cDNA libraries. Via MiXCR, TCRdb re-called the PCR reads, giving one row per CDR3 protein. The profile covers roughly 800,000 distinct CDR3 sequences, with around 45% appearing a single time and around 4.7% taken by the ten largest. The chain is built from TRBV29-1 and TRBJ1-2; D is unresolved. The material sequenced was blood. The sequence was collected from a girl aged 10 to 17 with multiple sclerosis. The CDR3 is CSVEDQGIGYTF. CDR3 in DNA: TGCAGCGTTGAAGATCAAGGGATTGGCTACACCTTC. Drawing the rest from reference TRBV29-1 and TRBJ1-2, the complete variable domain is SAVISQKPSRDICQRGTSLTIQCQVDSQVTMMFWYRQQPGQSLTLIATANQGSEATYESGFVIDKFPISRPNLTFSTLTVSNMSPEDSSIYLCSVEDQGIGYTFGSGTRLTVV.